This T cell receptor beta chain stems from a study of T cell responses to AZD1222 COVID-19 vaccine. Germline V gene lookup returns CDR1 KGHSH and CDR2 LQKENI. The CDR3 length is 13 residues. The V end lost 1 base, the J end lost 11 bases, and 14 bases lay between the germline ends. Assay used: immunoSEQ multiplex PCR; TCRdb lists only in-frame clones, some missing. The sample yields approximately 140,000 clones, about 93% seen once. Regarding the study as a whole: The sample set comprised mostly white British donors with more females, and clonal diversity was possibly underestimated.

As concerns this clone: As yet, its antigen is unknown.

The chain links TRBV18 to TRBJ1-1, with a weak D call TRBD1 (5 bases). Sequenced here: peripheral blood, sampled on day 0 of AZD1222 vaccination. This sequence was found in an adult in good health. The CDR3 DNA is TGTGCCAGCTCACCACGGGGGATGGGGTCGGCTTTCTTT. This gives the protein CASSPRGMGSAFF.